This record covers a single T cell receptor beta chain. TCRdb's table, derived via immunoSEQ multiplex PCR, lists solely in-frame clones and lacks some. The sample comprises about 40,000 clones, about 90% of which are singletons, and about 0.43% rests with the top ten. The CDR3 is 12 amino acids. Germline CDR1 and CDR2: SGHNT and YYREEE (reference sequence). V was clipped by 4 bases and J by 3 bases, with 5 bases between them. This specimen belongs to a study of T cell changes during pregnancy in multiple sclerosis. The starting material was CD4+ T cells from peripheral blood mononuclear cells, obtained in the third trimester of pregnancy. This TCR derives from a female donor in good health, enrolled as a control in a pregnancy study. The chain links TRBV5-4 to TRBJ1-3; D ambiguous. The CDR3 coding sequence is TGTGCCAGCAGCAATTATGGAAACACCATATATTTT. Its translation: CASSNYGNTIYF.